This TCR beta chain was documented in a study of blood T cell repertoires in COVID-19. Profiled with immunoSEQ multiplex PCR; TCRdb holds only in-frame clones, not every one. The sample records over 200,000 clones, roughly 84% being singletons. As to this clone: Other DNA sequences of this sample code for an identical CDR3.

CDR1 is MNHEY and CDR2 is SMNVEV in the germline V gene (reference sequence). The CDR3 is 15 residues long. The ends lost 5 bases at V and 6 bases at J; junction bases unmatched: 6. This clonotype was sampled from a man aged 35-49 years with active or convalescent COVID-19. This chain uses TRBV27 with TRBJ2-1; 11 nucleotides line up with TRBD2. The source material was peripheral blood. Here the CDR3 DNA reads TGTGCCAGCAGTCCGCTAGCGGGAGGTGGCAATGAGCAGTTCTTC. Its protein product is CASSPLAGGGNEQFF.